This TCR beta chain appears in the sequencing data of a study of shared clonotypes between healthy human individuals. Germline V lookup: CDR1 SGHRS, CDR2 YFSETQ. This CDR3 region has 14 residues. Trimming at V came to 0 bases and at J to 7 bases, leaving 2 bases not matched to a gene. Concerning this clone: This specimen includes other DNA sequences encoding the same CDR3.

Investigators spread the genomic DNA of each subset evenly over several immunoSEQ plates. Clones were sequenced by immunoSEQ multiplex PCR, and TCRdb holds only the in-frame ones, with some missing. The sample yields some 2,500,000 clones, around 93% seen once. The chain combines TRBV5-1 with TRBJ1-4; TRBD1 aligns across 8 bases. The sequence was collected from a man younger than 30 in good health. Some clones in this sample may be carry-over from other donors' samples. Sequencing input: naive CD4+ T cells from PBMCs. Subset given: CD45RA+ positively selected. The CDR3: CASSLAGGGEKLFF. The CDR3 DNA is TGCGCCAGCAGCTTGGCAGGGGGCGGTGAAAAACTGTTTTTT.